The present entry profiles one T cell receptor (beta chain) with its context. Its antigen remains unknown. This specimen comes from a study of T-cell reconstitution after alpha-beta-depleted transplantation in children. Study results and limitations: T-cell numbers and diversity one year post-transplant derived largely from freshly generated T cells. Expanded graft clones, several hundred of them, were reportedly the source of alpha-beta T cells about two months after transplant. Elevated TCRbeta diversity at day 60 was traced, in some patients, to surviving recipient T cells and thymic progenitors.

The CDR3 loop spans 15 amino acids. Germline V lookup: CDR1 SGDLS, CDR2 YYNGEE. The ends lost 3 bases at V and 5 bases at J; junction bases unmatched: 4. Unique molecular identifiers were used to barcode this TCRbeta library. TCRdb reprocessed the PCR reads via MiXCR and lists one record per CDR3 protein. This repertoire shows 610,000 or so distinct CDR3 sequences, over 20% found once; its top ten account for 30% to 45%. The J gene is TRBJ2-7, the V gene TRBV9; 14 positions match TRBD2. This specimen consisted of PBMCs, obtained before TCRalphabeta/CD19-depleted stem cell transplant. This TCR derives from a boy under two years old with Wiskott-Aldrich syndrome, due to receive a stem cell transplant. The DNA for the CDR3 is TGTGCCAGCAGCGCGACTAGCGGGAGGGTGAACGAGCAGTACTTC. Translation gives CASSATSGRVNEQYF.